Presented here are 14 T cell receptor beta chains from one specimen sequenced in a study of T-cell memory formation after mild COVID-19. TCRdb analysed the 5' RACE reads with MiXCR anew, one entry per CDR3 protein. The sample lists around 34,000 distinct CDR3 sequences, 7.7% occurring once. The source material was PBMCs or a T cell subset sorted from them (not recorded which). The receptors were sampled from a man aged 18 to 30 who had mild COVID-19 (a few samples of this study predate the infection). Cell type and time point are not known.

This clonotype was observed many times. The chain carries TRBV12-3 or TRBV12-4 and TRBJ2-5, with a weak D call TRBD1 (8 bases). This CDR3 has 14 amino acids. Trimming stripped 4 bases from V and 5 bases from J, with 14 bases between. CDR3 in amino acids: CASSSQGGLETQYF. CDR3 nucleotide sequence: TGTGCCAGCAGTTCACAGGGGGGGCTGGAGACCCAGTACTTC.

This clonotype occurred a few times. The chain links TRBV12-5 to TRBJ2-7, with TRBD1 identical over 8 bases. The V and J ends lost 1 base and 6 bases, in that order; junction bases with no gene match: 8. This CDR3 contains 15 residues. CDR1 LGHNT and CDR2 FRNRAP come from the germline V gene. The CDR3 region has the DNA TGTGCTAGTGGTTTGGCCGGACAGGGTGATTGCGAGCAGTACGTC. As protein: CASGLAGQGDCEQYV.

The rearrangement uses TRBV24-1 and TRBJ2-2; D is undetermined. Germline V CDR1 and CDR2: KGHDR, SFDVKD. V shed 0 bases and J shed 6 bases, with 16 bases lying between them. The CDR3 runs 17 residues. CDR3 loop: CATSDLQGRPEAGELFF. In DNA, the CDR3 is TGTGCCACCAGTGATTTGCAAGGTCGGCCTGAAGCCGGGGAGCTGTTTTTT.

There are many counts of this clonotype. The chain combines TRBV5-1 with TRBJ2-1; 8 bases agree with TRBD1. Germline CDR1 and CDR2: SGHRS and YFSETQ. J was trimmed by 9 bases and V by 0 bases; bases with no gene match: 11. The CDR3 is 16 residues long. This chain's CDR3 is CASSLETGDAISEQFF. CDR3 nucleotides: TGCGCCAGCAGCTTGGAGACAGGGGATGCGATCAGTGAGCAGTTCTTC.

This clonotype has just a few counts. The J gene is TRBJ2-5, the V gene TRBV4-3, with 9 positions matching TRBD1. This CDR3 is built from 17 residues. Unmatched junction bases numbered 9, after V lost 0 bases and J lost 4 bases. Germline-derived CDR1 and CDR2 are LGHNA and YSLEER. DNA for the CDR3: TGCGCCAGCAGCCAAGAGTTACCGGGACAGGGTCGAGAGACCCAGTACTTC. Its translation: CASSQELPGQGRETQYF.

This clonotype appeared many times. The chain carries TRBV5-5 and TRBJ2-4; no clear D gene. CDR1 is SGHKS and CDR2 is YYEKEE in the germline V gene (reference sequence). The CDR3 has 14 residues. V lost 0 bases and J lost 0, with 4 bases in between. The CDR3 region has the DNA TGTGCCAGCAGCTTGGGTGTAGCCAAAAACATTCAGTACTTC. Translation: CASSLGVAKNIQYF.

This clonotype was found many times. V usage is TRBV5-4 and J usage is TRBJ2-1; D is unclear. The CDR3 loop spans 15 amino acids. V was pared by 1 base and J by 5 bases, with 13 bases between. CDR1 is SGHNT and CDR2 is YYREEE in the germline V gene (reference sequence). CDR3 protein: CASSLLSQHDNEQFF. The CDR3 DNA sequence: TGTGCCAGCAGCTTGCTTTCCCAGCACGACAATGAGCAGTTCTTC.

In its sample, this clonotype was seen a few times. The V and J genes are TRBV7-9 and TRBJ1-2; no clear D gene. Between the trimmed V and J ends, which lost 10 bases and 6 bases, there was a span of 6 bases. This CDR3 spans 9 amino acids. CDR1 and CDR2 from the germline V gene are SEHNR and FQNEAQ (reference sequence). In DNA, the CDR3 is TGTGCCATAGACGATGGCTACACCTTC. Protein: CAIDDGYTF.

This clonotype was detected a few times. The J gene is TRBJ1-1, the V gene TRBV11-2; a possible D gene is TRBD1 (6 bases). Germline assignment: CDR1 SGHAT and CDR2 FQNNGV. Between the trimmed V and J ends, which lost 3 bases and 4 bases, there was a span of 12 bases. This CDR3 spans 14 amino acids. The CDR3 is CASSFPRGGTEAFF. CDR3 in DNA: TGTGCCAGCAGCTTCCCCAGGGGAGGCACTGAAGCTTTCTTT.

This clonotype was seen repeatedly, ten times or more. V gene TRBV4-1 combines with J gene TRBJ2-4; D possibly matches TRBD1 or TRBD2 (5 bases each). The CDR3 sequence is 17 residues long. CDR1 is MGHRA and CDR2 is YSYEKL in the germline V gene. Trimming cost V 8 bases and J 2 bases, with 22 bases left between them. The CDR3 DNA reads TGCGCCAGCGCTTCCCCGGGGCAGGGAATGTCCAAAAACATTCAGTACTTC. It encodes CASASPGQGMSKNIQYF.

This clonotype was found many times. V is TRBV3-1 and J is TRBJ1-1; D gene ambiguous. Germline lookup yields CDR1 LGHDT and CDR2 YNNKEL (reference sequence). The length of the CDR3 is 15 residues. The germline V and J ends were trimmed by 1 base and 10 bases, with 19 bases remaining between them. The CDR3 here is CASSQGPPSQAGAFF. As DNA, the CDR3 is TGTGCCAGCAGCCAAGGACCGCCGTCTCAGGCCGGAGCTTTCTTT. The full variable domain, completed using reference TRBV3-1 and TRBJ1-1, is DTAVSQTPKYLVTQMGNDKSIKCEQNLGHDTMYWYKQDSKKFLKIMFSYNNKELIINETVPNRFSPKSPDKAHLNLHINSLELGDSAVYFCASSQGPPSQAGAFFGQGTRLTVV.

This clonotype has a count of ten or more. The V gene is TRBV21-1, the J gene TRBJ1-5; TRBD1, the D gene given by the table, was not confirmed from the DNA. TRBV21-1 is a recognized pseudogene. The CDR3 is 17 amino acids. The CDR3 region has the DNA TGTGCCAGCAGACCCGGGAACCCAAAGTATAGCAATCAGCCCCAGCATTTT. Amino acid sequence: CASRPGNPKYSNQPQHF.

The gene calls are TRBV10-3 and TRBJ2-3, with a weak D call TRBD2 (6 bases). The CDR3 consists of 16 residues. The V end lost 6 bases, the J end lost 1 base, and 17 bases lay between the germline ends. From germline, CDR1 is ENHRY and CDR2 SYGVKD. CDR3 in DNA: TGTGCCATCAGAGCCCGTGTGGAGGGTGGCACAGATACGCAGTATTTT. Protein product: CAIRARVEGGTDTQYF.

This clonotype was recorded at least ten times. The rearrangement joins TRBV24-1 to TRBJ2-3; 7 bases match TRBD1. Germline loops: CDR1 KGHDR, CDR2 SFDVKD. The ends lost 7 bases at V and 5 bases at J; junction bases unmatched: 2. The CDR3 spans 12 residues. This CDR3 reads CATRGGGDTQYF. CDR3 in DNA: TGTGCCACCAGAGGGGGCGGAGATACGCAGTATTTT.